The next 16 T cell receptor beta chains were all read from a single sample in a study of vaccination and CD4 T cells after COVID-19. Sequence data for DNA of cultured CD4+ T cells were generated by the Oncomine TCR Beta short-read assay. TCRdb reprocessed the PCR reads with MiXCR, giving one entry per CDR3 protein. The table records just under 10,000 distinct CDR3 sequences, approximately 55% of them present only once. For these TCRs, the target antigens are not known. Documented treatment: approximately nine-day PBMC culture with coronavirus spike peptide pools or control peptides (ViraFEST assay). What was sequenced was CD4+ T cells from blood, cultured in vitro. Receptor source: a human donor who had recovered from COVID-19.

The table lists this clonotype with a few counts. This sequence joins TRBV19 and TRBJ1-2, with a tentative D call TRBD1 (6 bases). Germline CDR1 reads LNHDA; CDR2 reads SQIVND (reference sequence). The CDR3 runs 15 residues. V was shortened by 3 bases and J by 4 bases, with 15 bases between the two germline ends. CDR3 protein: CASSMITGIGYGYTF. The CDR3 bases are TGTGCCAGTAGTATGATAACAGGGATAGGCTATGGCTACACCTTC. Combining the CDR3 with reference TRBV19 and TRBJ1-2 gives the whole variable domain DGGITQSPKYLFRKEGQNVTLSCEQNLNHDAMYWYRQDPGQGLRLIYYSQIVNDFQKGDIAEGYSVSREKKESFPLTVTSAQKNPTAFYLCASSMITGIGYGYTFGSGTRLTVV.

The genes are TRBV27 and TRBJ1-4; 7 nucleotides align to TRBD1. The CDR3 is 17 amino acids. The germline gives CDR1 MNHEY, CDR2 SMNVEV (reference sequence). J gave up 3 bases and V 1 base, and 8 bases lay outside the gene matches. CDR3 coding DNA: TGTGCCAGCAGTTTATGGGGTAGGGGGCAAGCTAATGAAAAACTGTTTTTT. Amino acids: CASSLWGRGQANEKLFF.

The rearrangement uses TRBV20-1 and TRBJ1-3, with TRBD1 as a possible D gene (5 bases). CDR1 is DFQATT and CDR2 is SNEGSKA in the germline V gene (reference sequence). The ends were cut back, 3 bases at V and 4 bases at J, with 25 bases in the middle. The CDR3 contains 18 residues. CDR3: CSASKAVGGLPPGNTIYF. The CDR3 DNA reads TGCAGTGCTAGCAAAGCTGTTGGGGGACTCCCGCCGGGAAACACCATATATTTT.

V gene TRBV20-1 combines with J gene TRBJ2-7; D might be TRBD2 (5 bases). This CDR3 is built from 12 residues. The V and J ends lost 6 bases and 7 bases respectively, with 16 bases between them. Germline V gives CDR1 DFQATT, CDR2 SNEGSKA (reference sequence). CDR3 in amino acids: CSAKRDAWEQYF. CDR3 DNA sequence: TGCAGTGCCAAGAGGGATGCTTGGGAGCAGTACTTC.

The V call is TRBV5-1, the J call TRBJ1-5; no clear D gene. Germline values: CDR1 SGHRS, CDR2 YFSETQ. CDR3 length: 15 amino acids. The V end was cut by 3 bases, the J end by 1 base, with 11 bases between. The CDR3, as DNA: TGCGCCAGCAGCTGGGAGGGATCGAGCAATCAGCCCCAGCATTTT. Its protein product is CASSWEGSSNQPQHF.

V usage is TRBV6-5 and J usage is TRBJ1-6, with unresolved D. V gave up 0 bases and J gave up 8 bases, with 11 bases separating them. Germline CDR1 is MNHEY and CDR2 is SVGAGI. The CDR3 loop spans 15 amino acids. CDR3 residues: CASSYSWGLDSPLHF. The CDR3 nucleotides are TGTGCCAGCAGTTACTCGTGGGGTTTGGATTCACCCCTCCACTTT.

CDR3 region: CASSSVTGTAAGYTF. CDR3 sequence (DNA): TGTGCCAGCAGCTCAGTGACCGGGACAGCCGCTGGCTACACCTTC. This chain links TRBV7-2 with TRBJ1-2, with 7 bases lining up with TRBD1. CDR1 and CDR2 from the germline V gene are SGHTA and FQGNSA. V was clipped by 4 bases and J by 7 bases; unmatched bases: 12. The CDR3 runs to 15 residues.

The CDR3 loop is CASSVRQDQYGYTF. The CDR3, as DNA: TGTGCCAGCAGTGTCCGACAGGACCAATATGGCTACACCTTC. V and J are TRBV2 and TRBJ1-2; tentative D call: TRBD1 (6 bases). Deletions cut 4 bases from V and 5 bases from J, with 14 bases between. The CDR3 length is 14 residues. CDR1 and CDR2 from the germline V gene are SNHLY and FYNNEI.

In DNA, the CDR3 is TGTGCCAGTAGTATTGGGGGGGGAGGGACTGAAGCTTTCTTT. This gives the protein CASSIGGGGTEAFF. The V gene is TRBV19, the J gene TRBJ1-1; D may be TRBD1 (5 bases). The CDR3 sequence is 14 residues long. In germline, CDR1 is LNHDA, CDR2 SQIVND (reference sequence). Deletions cut 3 bases from V and 5 bases from J, with 13 bases between.

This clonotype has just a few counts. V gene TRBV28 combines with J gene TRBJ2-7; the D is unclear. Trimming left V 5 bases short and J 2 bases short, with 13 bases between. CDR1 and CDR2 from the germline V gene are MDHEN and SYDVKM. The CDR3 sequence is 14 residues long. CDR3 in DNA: TGTGCCAGCAGTAGGACCGGTATGCCCTACGAGCAGTACTTC. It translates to CASSRTGMPYEQYF.

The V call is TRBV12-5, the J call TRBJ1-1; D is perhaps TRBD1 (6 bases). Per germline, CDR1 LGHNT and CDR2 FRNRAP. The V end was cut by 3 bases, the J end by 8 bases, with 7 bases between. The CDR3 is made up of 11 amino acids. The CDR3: CASGLGGEAFF. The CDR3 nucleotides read TGTGCTAGTGGTTTAGGGGGGGAAGCTTTCTTT.

The CDR3 region has the DNA TGTGCCAGCAGCCCGGACGCGGGAGGGGGCAATCAGCCCCAGCATTTT. It specifies CASSPDAGGGNQPQHF. J is TRBJ1-5 and V is TRBV7-2, with TRBD1 as a possible D gene (5 bases). Looked up from germline, CDR1 is SGHTA and CDR2 is FQGNSA. The CDR3 has 16 amino acids. Trimming cost V 5 bases and J 2 bases, with 16 bases left between them.

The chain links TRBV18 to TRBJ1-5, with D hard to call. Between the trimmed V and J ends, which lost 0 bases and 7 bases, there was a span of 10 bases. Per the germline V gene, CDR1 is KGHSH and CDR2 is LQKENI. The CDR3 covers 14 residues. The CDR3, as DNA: TGTGCCAGCTCACCACCGACGTCGTCGCAGCCCCAGCATTTT. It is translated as CASSPPTSSQPQHF.

CDR3 coding DNA: TGCAGTGCTAGAGTGACTAGCGGGAGTCAAGAGACCCAGTACTTC. Amino acid sequence: CSARVTSGSQETQYF. The chain carries TRBV20-1 and TRBJ2-5; 12 positions agree with TRBD2. The germline V gene has CDR1 DFQATT and CDR2 SNEGSKA (reference sequence). CDR3 size: 15 residues. V lost 1 base, J lost 2 bases, and 2 bases stayed unmatched.

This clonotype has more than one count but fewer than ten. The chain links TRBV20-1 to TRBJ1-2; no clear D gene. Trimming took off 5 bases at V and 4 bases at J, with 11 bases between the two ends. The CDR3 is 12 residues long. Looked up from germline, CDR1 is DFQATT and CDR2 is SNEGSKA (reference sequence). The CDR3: CSASGSVYGYTF. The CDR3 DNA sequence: TGCAGTGCTTCTGGGTCCGTCTATGGCTACACCTTC.

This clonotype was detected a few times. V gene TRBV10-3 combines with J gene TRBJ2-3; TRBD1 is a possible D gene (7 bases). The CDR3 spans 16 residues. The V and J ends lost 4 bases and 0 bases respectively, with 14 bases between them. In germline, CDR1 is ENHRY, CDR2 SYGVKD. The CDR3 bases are TGTGCCATCAGTGCCCAGGGGGACTCTAGCACAGATACGCAGTATTTT. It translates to CAISAQGDSSTDTQYF.